Following are 10 T cell receptor beta chains from one sample sequenced in a study of control samples from healthy donors and cancer patients. Generated by immunoSEQ multiplex PCR, the TCRdb table keeps only in-frame clones and is missing some. The table records under 100,000 clones, approximately 95% of them present only once. The sample comprised blood. The origin of the receptors is a young woman in good health.

The rearrangement uses TRBV19 and TRBJ2-5; 9 nucleotides agree with TRBD2. Trimming at V came to 5 bases and at J to 4 bases, leaving 2 bases not matched to a gene. This CDR3 is built from 13 residues. In germline, CDR1 is LNHDA, CDR2 SQIVND (reference sequence). The CDR3 spells CASSGLALETQYF. The CDR3 DNA follows: TGTGCCAGTAGTGGACTAGCGCTAGAGACCCAGTACTTC.

V usage is TRBV9 and J usage is TRBJ1-1; D is perhaps TRBD1 (5 bases). The CDR3 has 16 amino acids. Germline CDR1 reads SGDLS; CDR2 reads YYNGEE. V was shortened by 0 bases and J by 5 bases, with 17 bases between the two germline ends. The DNA for the CDR3 is TGTGCCAGCAGCGTAGGGATCGGGGGTTTGTTGACTGAAGCTTTCTTT. Protein sequence: CASSVGIGGLLTEAFF.

This chain joins TRBV7-2 and TRBJ2-3; no definite D call. Trimming removed 1 base from V and 2 bases from J, with 10 bases in between. This CDR3 is built from 15 residues. Germline CDR1 is SGHTA and CDR2 is FQGNSA. CDR3 in amino acids: CASSLVARPTDTQYF. In DNA form, the CDR3 reads TGTGCCAGCAGCTTAGTGGCGCGGCCCACAGATACGCAGTATTTT. The variable domain in full, with the rest retrieved from reference TRBV7-2 and TRBJ2-3, is GAGVSQSPSNKVTEKGKDVELRCDPISGHTALYWYRQSLGQGLEFLIYFQGNSAPDKSGLPSDRFSAERTGGSVSTLTIQRTQQEDSAVYLCASSLVARPTDTQYFGPGTRLTVL.

This chain joins TRBV15 and TRBJ2-3; no clear D gene. CDR1 LNHNV and CDR2 YYDKDF come from the germline V gene (reference sequence). CDR3 length: 11 residues. The V and J ends lost 3 bases and 2 bases respectively, with 0 bases between them. The CDR3 DNA reads TGTGCCACCAGCAGCACAGATACGCAGTATTTT. Protein product: CATSSTDTQYF.

The genes are TRBV2 and TRBJ1-4; no reliable D call. Trimming took off 6 bases at V and 10 bases at J, with 21 bases between the two ends. This CDR3 comprises 15 residues. Germline CDR1 is SNHLY and CDR2 is FYNNEI. The CDR3 loop is CASSPRSGGLGKLFF. In DNA, the CDR3 is TGTGCCAGCAGCCCCAGGTCAGGAGGTTTGGGAAAACTGTTTTTT.

This clone was counted a single time. The chain links TRBV6-5 to TRBJ2-7, with 9 nucleotides matching TRBD1. CDR1 and CDR2 (germline): MNHEY, SVGAGI. The trim removed 8 bases at V and 0 bases at J, leaving 8 bases unmatched. The CDR3 sequence is 15 residues long. CDR3 in DNA: TGTGCCAGCCGACAAGGACAGGGGAGCTCCTACGAGCAGTACTTC. Residues: CASRQGQGSSYEQYF.

The chain employs TRBV2 and TRBJ1-5; D remains ambiguous. Germline V gene data show CDR1 as SNHLY and CDR2 as FYNNEI. This CDR3 has 14 residues. Trimming pared 6 bases from V and 1 base from J, leaving 10 bases between. The CDR3 DNA follows: TGTGCCAGCAGCCCTAGCCTAAGCAATCAGCCCCAGCATTTT. Amino acid sequence: CASSPSLSNQPQHF.

The chain combines TRBV28 with TRBJ1-1; the match to TRBD1 covers 9 bases. With 5 bases clipped from V and 6 bases from J, the junction kept 10 bases outside the gene matches. Germline V gene lookup returns CDR1 MDHEN and CDR2 SYDVKM. The CDR3 consists of 15 residues. The DNA of the CDR3 is TGTGCCAGCAGTCTGCCTCTACAGGGGGCCGCTGAAGCTTTCTTT. Its protein product is CASSLPLQGAAEAFF.

This sequence joins TRBV20-1 and TRBJ1-1; the D is unclear. Germline CDR1 is DFQATT and CDR2 is SNEGSKA (reference sequence). This CDR3 is 11 amino acids long. V lost 6 bases and J lost 3, with 8 bases in between. The CDR3 sequence is CSAGRDTEAFF. The CDR3 coding sequence is TGCAGTGCGGGTCGGGACACTGAAGCTTTCTTT.

The chain is built from TRBV4-1 and TRBJ1-6; 8 bases map to TRBD1. Losses at the gene ends were 6 bases for V and 8 bases for J; bases not matched to a gene: 15. The CDR3 totals 17 residues. Germline CDR1 is MGHRA and CDR2 is YSYEKL. The CDR3 loop is CASRKTSAGGLDSPLHF. For the CDR3, the DNA is TGCGCCAGCAGGAAAACCTCAGCAGGGGGCTTGGATTCACCCCTCCACTTT.